Following are 32 T cell receptor beta chains from one sample sequenced in a study of vaccination effects on CD4 cells after COVID-19. The data were produced by immunoSEQ multiplex PCR, yet TCRdb's version contains in-frame clones alone and is incomplete. The sample holds over 25,000 clones; more than 70% are singletons and the top ten take around 32%. CD4+ T cells specific for antigen were expanded with viral peptide pools by the ViraFEST assay before sequencing. Culture lasted 10 days before CD4+ T cell isolation. Testing of the vaccine recipients showed negative nucleocapsid antibodies and no prior SARS-CoV-2 infection. No antigen is known for these receptors. The sequencing used CD4+ T cells from PBMCs cultured with SARS-CoV-2 spike peptides, collected before COVID-19 vaccination. The receptors come from a human donor who received a COVID-19 vaccine.

As DNA, the CDR3 is TGCGCCAGCAGCCCCTTCCCCCGGGGAACTAGCACAGATACGCAGTATTTT. It yields the protein CASSPFPRGTSTDTQYF. V gene TRBV4-3 combines with J gene TRBJ2-3; D is possibly TRBD2 (5 bases). The V gene lost 4 bases and the J gene lost 0 bases, with 17 bases spanning the gap. The CDR3 is made up of 17 amino acids. Germline V gene lookup returns CDR1 LGHNA and CDR2 YSLEER.

The gene calls are TRBV5-1 and TRBJ2-1, with D tentatively TRBD1 (5 bases). Germline CDR1 and CDR2: SGHRS and YFSETQ. This CDR3 is built from 16 residues. V dropped 0 bases and J dropped 6 bases, with 16 bases sitting between them. The CDR3 region has the DNA TGCGCCAGCAGCTTGGGTCCGCAGGGAACTATCAATGAGCAGTTCTTC. Translation gives CASSLGPQGTINEQFF.

The chain has TRBV19 and TRBJ1-2; D gene unclear. The CDR3 is 13 amino acids. From germline, CDR1 is LNHDA and CDR2 SQIVND (reference sequence). The V end lost 3 bases, the J end lost 0 bases, and 5 bases lay between the germline ends. In DNA, the CDR3 is TGTGCCAGTAGTATCGACTCTAACTATGGCTACACCTTC. This sequence encodes CASSIDSNYGYTF.

This clone was observed once. This chain connects TRBV2 to TRBJ1-6, with D uncertain. CDR1 is SNHLY, CDR2 FYNNEI, per germline. Trimming cost V 5 bases and J 3 bases, with 20 bases left between them. The CDR3 is 18 amino acids. This CDR3 is CASSHPSSSYLYNSPLHF. The CDR3 DNA is TGTGCCAGCAGTCACCCCTCTTCTTCTTACCTCTATAATTCACCCCTCCACTTT.

This chain connects TRBV29-1 to TRBJ2-1; 7 positions agree with TRBD1. V lost 8 bases to trimming and J lost 2 bases; unmatched junction nucleotides: 3. The V gene's germline CDR1 is SQVTM and CDR2 ANQGSEA. The length of the CDR3 is 12 residues. CDR3 coding DNA: TGCAGCATCGGGACAGCCTACAATGAGCAGTTCTTC. Residues: CSIGTAYNEQFF.

The V call is TRBV30, the J call TRBJ2-6; 9 nucleotides align to TRBD1. The germline V gene has CDR1 GTSNPN and CDR2 SVGIG (reference sequence). This CDR3 contains 17 residues. Germline trimming cut 4 bases from V and 0 bases from J; bases unmatched to any gene: 7. For the CDR3, the DNA is TGTGCCTGGACCCGGGACAGGGTCCCCTCTGGGGCCAACGTCCTGACTTTC. Translation gives CAWTRDRVPSGANVLTF.

The J gene is TRBJ1-6, the V gene TRBV5-4; the D gene is possibly TRBD1 (6 bases). The V gene lost 0 bases and the J gene lost 5 bases, with 9 bases spanning the gap. The V gene's germline CDR1 is SGHNT and CDR2 YYREEE (reference sequence). The CDR3 contains 15 residues. The CDR3 sequence: CASSLARGNNSPLHF. As DNA, the CDR3 is TGTGCCAGCAGCTTGGCCAGGGGAAATAATTCACCCCTCCACTTT.

V gene TRBV6-5 combines with J gene TRBJ1-2, with 7 bases identical to TRBD1. The CDR3 spans 15 residues. The V and J ends lost 9 bases and 4 bases, in that order; junction bases with no gene match: 14. CDR1 and CDR2 (germline): MNHEY, SVGAGI. Written as DNA, the CDR3 is TGTGCCAGTACCATCTCCGGGACAGATCCCTATGGCTACACCTTC. This gives the protein CASTISGTDPYGYTF.

This clone came up a few times. The V call is TRBV5-4, the J call TRBJ2-7; D is unclear. Trimming removed 2 bases at V and 2 bases at J, with 11 bases between. Looked up from germline, CDR1 is SGHNT and CDR2 is YYREEE (reference sequence). This CDR3 has 14 residues. CDR3 coding DNA: TGTGCCAGCAGCTTCGGTAGTAGGGCCTACGAGCAGTACTTC. It codes for CASSFGSRAYEQYF.

The V gene is TRBV6-6, the J gene TRBJ1-1, with D perhaps TRBD1 (5 bases). This CDR3 contains 13 residues. V gave up 0 bases and J gave up 5 bases, with 7 bases separating them. Looked up from germline, CDR1 is MNHNY and CDR2 is SVGAGI (reference sequence). The CDR3 loop reads CASSYSEGTEAFF. CDR3 sequence (DNA): TGTGCCAGCAGTTACTCGGAGGGGACTGAAGCTTTCTTT.

The chain links TRBV10-3 to TRBJ2-7; D is perhaps TRBD1 or TRBD2 (5 bases each). The germline CDR1 and CDR2 sequences are ENHRY and SYGVKD. The V and J ends lost 3 bases and 3 bases respectively, with 12 bases between them. CDR3 length: 14 amino acids. In DNA, the CDR3 is TGTGCCATCAGTGATGGGGGTAAGGGCTACGAGCAGTACTTC. This encodes CAISDGGKGYEQYF.

This clone occurred once. The rearrangement joins TRBV7-9 to TRBJ1-3; D perhaps matches TRBD1 (5 bases). This CDR3 is built from 17 residues. Trimming shortened V by 5 bases and J by 0 bases, and 17 bases separated the two germline ends. Germline V CDR1 and CDR2: SEHNR, FQNEAQ (reference sequence). In DNA, the CDR3 is TGTGCCAGCAGCCTGGTGAGGGACTTTTTCTCTGGAAACACCATATATTTT. Its translation is CASSLVRDFFSGNTIYF. The entire variable domain, with the rest obtained from reference TRBV7-9 and TRBJ1-3, is as follows: DTGVSQNPRHKITKRGQNVTFRCDPISEHNRLYWYRQTLGQGPEFLTYFQNEAQLEKSRLLSDRFSAERPKGSFSTLEIQRTEQGDSAMYLCASSLVRDFFSGNTIYFGEGSWLTVV.

V usage is TRBV5-4 and J usage is TRBJ2-3, with 9 bases lining up with TRBD2. From germline, CDR1 is SGHNT and CDR2 YYREEE (reference sequence). CDR3 length: 15 amino acids. With 0 bases clipped from V and 8 bases from J, the junction kept 7 bases outside the gene matches. The CDR3: CASSLDAGGPVTQYF. The CDR3 DNA sequence: TGTGCCAGCAGCTTGGATGCGGGAGGGCCTGTTACGCAGTATTTT.

This rearrangement joins TRBV7-9 to TRBJ1-3; 7 nucleotides align to TRBD1. Germline CDR1 reads SEHNR; CDR2 reads FQNEAQ (reference sequence). The CDR3 consists of 17 residues. With 5 bases clipped from V and 0 bases from J, the junction kept 10 bases outside the gene matches. The CDR3 bases are TGTGCCAGCAGCGTGGGACAGCAATTACTCTCTGGAAACACCATATATTTT. It codes for CASSVGQQLLSGNTIYF.

This clone occurred a few times. The V call is TRBV27, the J call TRBJ1-5, with D hard to call. The CDR3 is 15 amino acids. V dropped 2 bases and J dropped 7 bases, with 15 bases sitting between them. Germline CDR1 MNHEY, CDR2 SMNVEV (reference sequence). CDR3 in DNA: TGTGCCAGCAGTTTAGAAGTCAGATCCGGGCAGCCCCAGCATTTT. This codes for CASSLEVRSGQPQHF.

The chain carries TRBV18 and TRBJ2-5; TRBD2 might be the D (5 bases). V lost 2 bases to trimming and J lost 2 bases, with 15 bases between them. Germline V CDR1 and CDR2: KGHSH, LQKENI. The CDR3 contains 16 residues. CDR3 sequence (DNA): TGTGCCAGCTCACCAGGAGCGGACCTCGAACAAGAGACCCAGTACTTC. Its protein product is CASSPGADLEQETQYF. Looking up the rest from reference TRBV18 and TRBJ2-5 gives the full variable domain: NAGVMQNPRHLVRRRGQEARLRCSPMKGHSHVYWYRQLPEEGLKFMVYLQKENIIDESGMPKERFSAEFPKEGPSILRIQQVVRGDSAAYFCASSPGADLEQETQYFGPGTRLLVL.

This chain links TRBV10-2 with TRBJ2-7; 8 bases agree with TRBD2. The CDR3 covers 14 residues. Germline V gene sequence: CDR1 WSHSY, CDR2 SAAADI. J lost 2 bases, V lost 9 bases, and 9 bases had no gene match. CDR3 DNA sequence: TGCGCCAGTTCCCCAGCGGGGGTTACCTACGAGCAGTACTTC. This sequence encodes CASSPAGVTYEQYF.

In this sample, this clone turned up a few times. The V gene is TRBV19, the J gene TRBJ1-5; no reliable D call. The germline V gene encodes CDR1 LNHDA and CDR2 SQIVND (reference sequence). V gave up 5 bases and J gave up 6 bases, with 8 bases separating them. The CDR3 covers 12 residues. The CDR3 sequence: CASSPNGQPQHF. The CDR3 region has the DNA TGTGCCAGTAGTCCAAATGGTCAGCCCCAGCATTTT.

The chain uses TRBV18 and TRBJ2-4; maybe TRBD1 (7 bases). CDR1 and CDR2 (germline): KGHSH, LQKENI. Deletions cut 4 bases from V and 2 bases from J, with 12 bases between. The CDR3 is made up of 15 amino acids. In DNA, the CDR3 is TGTGCCAGCTCACGACAGGGACTTACCAAAAACATTCAGTACTTC. Translated, it gives CASSRQGLTKNIQYF.

In its sample, this clone is medium-sized (0.01 to 0.1%). The chain has TRBV6-6 and TRBJ2-3; 7 bases are shared with TRBD2. Unmatched junction bases numbered 4, after V lost 0 bases and J lost 1 base. The CDR3 sequence is 16 residues long. The germline V gene has CDR1 MNHNY and CDR2 SVGAGI (reference sequence). DNA of the CDR3: TGTGCCAGCAGTTACTCAGGTGCGGGGGGCACAGATACGCAGTATTTT. It specifies CASSYSGAGGTDTQYF.

The rearrangement links TRBV27 to TRBJ2-2, with D possibly called TRBD1 or TRBD2 (6 bases each). Germline-derived CDR1 and CDR2 are MNHEY and SMNVEV (reference sequence). Trimming stripped 1 base from V and 5 bases from J, with 14 bases between. The CDR3 has 16 residues. The CDR3 reads CASSLWGAPGTGELFF. CDR3 DNA: TGTGCCAGCAGTTTATGGGGGGCCCCAGGAACCGGGGAGCTGTTTTTT.

This clone was recorded only once. The gene calls are TRBV25-1 and TRBJ2-7; 8 positions agree with TRBD1. This CDR3 spans 16 amino acids. V gave up 4 bases and J gave up 6 bases; unmatched junction bases: 14. CDR1 is MGHDK and CDR2 is SYGVNS in the germline V gene. CDR3 sequence reads: CASSGQGAFWGREQYF. CDR3 bases: TGTGCCAGCAGTGGCCAGGGGGCTTTTTGGGGACGCGAGCAGTACTTC.

This clone was seen a single time. The chain carries TRBV6-5 and TRBJ2-7, with a tentative D call TRBD1 (6 bases). V lost 7 bases and J lost 4, with 17 bases in between. Germline CDR1 is MNHEY and CDR2 is SVGAGI. The CDR3 runs to 14 residues. CDR3 sequence (DNA): TGTGCCAGCACCAGGGGTCTAATAACTTACGAGCAGTACTTC. It specifies CASTRGLITYEQYF.

This rearrangement joins TRBV30 to TRBJ1-6, with no clear D. This CDR3 comprises 15 residues. Trimming shortened V by 4 bases and J by 7 bases, and 17 bases separated the two germline ends. CDR1 GTSNPN and CDR2 SVGIG come from the germline V gene (reference sequence). The CDR3 loop is CAWIRPGRVNSPLHF. The CDR3 DNA is TGTGCCTGGATCCGACCCGGCCGGGTCAATTCACCCCTCCACTTT.

The chain combines TRBV7-2 with TRBJ1-1; D call uncertain. Deletions cut 7 bases from V and 1 base from J, with 16 bases between. This CDR3 has 15 amino acids. Germline-derived CDR1 and CDR2 are SGHTA and FQGNSA. This chain's CDR3 is CASTLGQARNTEAFF. CDR3 coding DNA: TGTGCCAGCACCCTAGGGCAGGCGAGGAACACTGAAGCTTTCTTT.

The V call is TRBV19, the J call TRBJ1-1; no clear D gene. Germline assignment: CDR1 LNHDA and CDR2 SQIVND (reference sequence). The CDR3 length is 14 residues. V was pared by 3 bases and J by 1 base, with 9 bases between. CDR3 sequence reads: CASSMRLKNTEAFF. In DNA, the CDR3 is TGTGCCAGTAGTATGCGGCTTAAGAACACTGAAGCTTTCTTT.

This clone was picked up one time. The CDR3 coding sequence is TGTGCCAGCAGCTCCCTCCCCGGGACAGGGGCTCCTGGCTATGGCTACACCTTC. Its protein product is CASSSLPGTGAPGYGYTF. The rearrangement links TRBV7-9 to TRBJ1-2, with 10 bases matching TRBD1. This CDR3 contains 18 residues. J was trimmed by 4 bases and V by 4 bases; bases with no gene match: 15. The germline CDR1 and CDR2 sequences are SEHNR and FQNEAQ (reference sequence).

The chain recombines TRBV5-6 with TRBJ1-4; D ambiguous. This CDR3 has 16 amino acids. V dropped 2 bases and J dropped 0 bases, with 11 bases sitting between them. Germline V CDR1 and CDR2: SGHDT, YYEEEE. For the CDR3, the DNA is TGTGCCAGCAGCTTAACAGTCCCAACAACTAATGAAAAACTGTTTTTT. Translated, it gives CASSLTVPTTNEKLFF.

CDR3 loop: CASIFKTGPEAFF. For the CDR3, the DNA is TGTGCCAGCATCTTCAAGACAGGGCCTGAAGCTTTCTTT. This rearrangement joins TRBV28 to TRBJ1-1, with TRBD1 matching over 7 bases. The CDR3 covers 13 residues. The trim removed 7 bases at V and 6 bases at J, leaving 8 bases unmatched. Per the germline V gene, CDR1 is MDHEN and CDR2 is SYDVKM.

This chain joins TRBV5-4 and TRBJ2-2; D is uncertain. The germline V gene has CDR1 SGHNT and CDR2 YYREEE (reference sequence). V dropped 0 bases and J dropped 7 bases, with 4 bases sitting between them. This CDR3 comprises 12 residues. This CDR3 reads CASSLGVGELFF. As DNA, the CDR3 is TGTGCCAGCAGCTTGGGGGTCGGGGAGCTGTTTTTT.

This chain uses TRBV6-4 with TRBJ2-3; D not certain. CDR1 MRHNA and CDR2 SNTAGT come from the germline V gene. Between the trimmed V and J ends, which lost 6 bases and 1 base, there was a span of 14 bases. This CDR3 contains 15 residues. The CDR3 protein is CASSEQAARTDTQYF. The CDR3 DNA sequence: TGTGCCAGCAGCGAGCAGGCGGCTCGCACAGATACGCAGTATTTT.

This sequence joins TRBV5-4 and TRBJ2-5; D might be TRBD1 or TRBD2, each matching 5 bases. V shed 0 bases and J shed 6 bases, with 15 bases lying between them. The CDR3 covers 15 residues. Germline CDR1 SGHNT, CDR2 YYREEE (reference sequence). The CDR3: CASSLEGTQRKTQYF. The DNA for the CDR3 is TGTGCCAGCAGCTTGGAAGGGACCCAACGGAAGACCCAGTACTTC.